Described below is a single TCR beta chain sequence and its context. The data derive from a study of blood T cell repertoires in COVID-19. The assay was immunoSEQ multiplex PCR, and TCRdb's table has in-frame clones only and misses some. The profile covers 85,000 to 110,000 clones, with around 92% appearing a single time and approximately 3.4% taken by the ten largest. From germline, CDR1 is MNHNY and CDR2 SVGAGI (reference sequence). The V and J ends lost 4 bases and 0 bases, in that order; junction bases with no gene match: 4. The CDR3 spans 15 residues. This rearrangement joins TRBV6-6 to TRBJ2-7, with 9 bases aligning to TRBD2. The material sequenced was peripheral blood. The clonotype comes from an older woman with acute or convalescent COVID-19. The CDR3 DNA is TGTGCCAGCAGTTCTAGCGGGGACGTCTCCTACGAGCAGTACTTC. Its translation: CASSSSGDVSYEQYF.